Reported below is one TCR beta chain. This specimen belongs to a study of siplizumab effects on memory and regulatory T cells. Here immunoSEQ multiplex PCR was the method, and the copy in TCRdb shows in-frame clones only, minus some. The data contain roughly 100,000 clones, about nine tenths of them seen just once; the ten biggest clones take up approximately 12%. Sequenced sample: non-Treg CD4+ T cells sorted from blood. This TCR was recovered from a human donor in good health.

CDR3 amino acids: CASSLEGRDYEQYF. CDR3 DNA sequence: TGTGCCAGCAGCTTAGAGGGCAGGGATTACGAGCAGTACTTC. The gene calls are TRBV7-2 and TRBJ2-7; a weak D match, TRBD1 (5 bases). Germline V gene lookup returns CDR1 SGHTA and CDR2 FQGNSA. Deletions cut 1 base from V and 4 bases from J, with 11 bases between. The length of the CDR3 is 14 residues.